A selection of T cell receptor beta chains follows, all from one sample in a study of T-cell reconstitution after alpha-beta-depleted transplantation in children. Via MiXCR, TCRdb re-called the PCR reads, giving one row per CDR3 protein. The sample has some 200,000 distinct CDR3 sequences, about 9.5% seen once. The sample in question was PBMCs from the stem cell graft donor, obtained from the stem cell graft. The receptors originated from a human donor who donated a stem cell graft to a child with acute lymphoblastic leukemia. CDR3s include the opening cysteine and the closing phenylalanine or tryptophan. D genes are given only for firm matches. Clone size is shown for a subset of rows, as once, few, many or a class of expanded clone.

j_call clone_size d_call v_call cdr3_length cdr3_nt cdr3_aa
TRBJ2-2 few - TRBV25-1 16 TGTGCCAGCAGTGAACAACCGGGAGTAAACACCGGGGAGCTGTTTTTT CASSEQPGVNTGELFF
TRBJ1-1 many - TRBV20-1 12 TGCAGTGCTAAGCAAAGCGGGACTGAAGCTTTCTTT CSAKQSGTEAFF
TRBJ2-1 - TRBD2 TRBV7-2 17 TGTGCCAGCAGCTGGGTTAGCGGGGGGGGATCCTACAATGAGCAGTTCTTC CASSWVSGGGSYNEQFF
TRBJ1-2 many TRBD1 TRBV27 15 TGTGCCAGCAGTTTAAGCATATCAGGGGGGTATGGCTACACCTTC CASSLSISGGYGYTF
TRBJ2-1 few TRBD2 TRBV7-9 17 TGTGCCAGCAGCTTAGCCCCAGCGGGGGGAAGCTTTCATGAGCAGTTCTTC CASSLAPAGGSFHEQFF
TRBJ1-1 - TRBD1 TRBV6-1 16 TGTGCCAGTACGGGACAGTACCCAGTGGGAGGCCCTGAAGCTTTCTTT CASTGQYPVGGPEAFF
TRBJ2-5 - TRBD2 TRBV3-1 16 TGTGCCAGCAGCTCTCCTCTAGCGGGGGGGCTAGAGACCCAGTACTTC CASSSPLAGGLETQYF
TRBJ2-5 few - TRBV5-1 18 TGCGCCAGCAGCTACGACCCAGGGCAGGGGGAGGATAGAGAGACCCAGTACTTC CASSYDPGQGEDRETQYF
TRBJ2-7 - TRBD1 TRBV5-6 16 TGTGCCAGCAGCTTGGAATGGACAGGTAATACATACGAGCAGTACTTC CASSLEWTGNTYEQYF
TRBJ1-1 few - TRBV6-1 15 TGTGCCAGCACCATTGTGAGTCGTTTTTTGGCTGAAGCTTTCTTT CASTIVSRFLAEAFF
TRBJ2-1 many TRBD1 TRBV24-1 16 TGTGCCACCAGTGATTTTGGACAGGGGATTAACAATGAGCAGTTCTTC CATSDFGQGINNEQFF
TRBJ1-1 many - TRBV12-3/TRBV12-4 12 TGTGCCAGCGGAAACAGGGCCCTAGAAGCTTTCTTT CASGNRALEAFF
TRBJ1-1 many - TRBV4-3 13 TGCGCCAGCAGCCAGCGGCCGAACACTGAAGCTTTCTTT CASSQRPNTEAFF
TRBJ1-1 few - TRBV3-1 10 TGTGCCAGCATGGGCGGGCGAGCTTTCTTT CASMGGRAFF
TRBJ2-1 many TRBD2 TRBV12-3/TRBV12-4 15 TGTGCCAGCAGTTTCCGACTAGCGGGGGGGTTAAAAGCGTTCTTC CASSFRLAGGLKAFF
TRBJ1-2 - TRBD1 TRBV7-2 14 TGTGCCAGCAGAATACCGGGACAGAACTATGGCTACACCTTC CASRIPGQNYGYTF
TRBJ1-4 many - TRBV29-1 14 TGCAGCGTTGAAGATGGGAGCTCTAATGAAAAACTGTTTTTT CSVEDGSSNEKLFF
TRBJ2-2 many - TRBV24-1 22 TGTGCCACCAGTGATTTGTCTTTTCTTGGTTTATCGGGCACCTTGAACACCGGGGAGCTGTTTTTT CATSDLSFLGLSGTLNTGELFF
TRBJ2-2 few TRBD1 TRBV12-3/TRBV12-4 16 TGTGCCAGCAGTCATGGACAGGGCCTCCCTACCGGGGAGCTGTTTTTT CASSHGQGLPTGELFF
TRBJ1-5 - - TRBV12-3/TRBV12-4 13 TGTGCCAGCAGTTTAGCGGCGGTACAGCCCCAGCATTTT CASSLAAVQPQHF
TRBJ1-1 many - TRBV2 14 TGTGCCAGCAGTTCCGACAGGTTTAACACTGAAGCTTTCTTT CASSSDRFNTEAFF
TRBJ2-5 few TRBD2 TRBV24-1 15 TGTGCCACCAGTGATCCGCGGGGGGCCCAAGAGACCCAGTACTTC CATSDPRGAQETQYF
TRBJ1-5 many - TRBV7-2 18 TGTGCCAGCAGCTCCTCGCAAGGGGGGCCGATGGGGAATCAGCCCCAGCATTTT CASSSSQGGPMGNQPQHF
TRBJ2-3 - TRBD2 TRBV5-1 14 TGCGCCAGCAGCCCCCAGCGGGGGGGAGATACGCAGTATTTT CASSPQRGGDTQYF
TRBJ2-3 many - TRBV11-2 14 TGTGCCAGCAGCTCCCTACTTCGTACAGATACGCAGTATTTT CASSSLLRTDTQYF
TRBJ2-2 many - TRBV20-1 13 TGCAGTGCTAGCCCCGGACAAATCGGGGAGCTGTTTTTT CSASPGQIGELFF
TRBJ1-5 many - TRBV5-1 15 TGCGCCAGCAGCAAGACAGTGGGGAGCAATCAGCCCCAGCATTTT CASSKTVGSNQPQHF
TRBJ2-3 many TRBD2 TRBV7-2 16 TGTGCCAGCAGCGTGGGACTAGAGAGATTGACAGATACGCAGTATTTT CASSVGLERLTDTQYF
TRBJ1-1 - TRBD1 TRBV5-6 16 TGTGCCAGCAGCCGAAAGTCGGACAGGCTGAACACTGAAGCTTTCTTT CASSRKSDRLNTEAFF
TRBJ2-7 few TRBD2 TRBV29-1 12 TGCAGCGTGGGAGGGACGCTTTACGAGCAGTACTTC CSVGGTLYEQYF
TRBJ2-5 few TRBD2 TRBV20-1 13 TGCAGTGCCGAGGGACTAGCCCAGGCGACCCAGTACTTC CSAEGLAQATQYF
TRBJ2-3 many TRBD2 TRBV10-1 15 TGCGCCACCTCAGCCCCAGAGCGGGGGATGGATACGCAGTATTTT CATSAPERGMDTQYF
TRBJ1-3 - - TRBV7-9 13 TGTGCCAGCAGCCCGTTCTCTGGAAACACCATATATTTT CASSPFSGNTIYF
TRBJ2-1 few TRBD2 TRBV10-3 15 TGTGCCATCAGTGGAGGGCCTAGCGGCCCCGATGAGCAGTTCTTC CAISGGPSGPDEQFF
TRBJ2-3 many - TRBV4-1 14 TGCGCCAGCAGCGTCCGGGACCAGGGAGATACGCAGTATTTT CASSVRDQGDTQYF
TRBJ1-6 few TRBD1 TRBV20-1 16 TGCAGTGCTCCCCCCCAGGACAGGCTGGATAATTCACCCCTCCACTTT CSAPPQDRLDNSPLHF
TRBJ2-1 many - TRBV6-5 12 TGTGCCAGCAGGCAAAGTTCGAATGAGCAGTTCTTC CASRQSSNEQFF
TRBJ2-1 few - TRBV12-5 13 TGTGCTAGTGGTTTAGGGACCCCAAACGAGCAGTTCTTC CASGLGTPNEQFF
TRBJ1-2 few TRBD1 TRBV4-3 15 TGCGCCAGCAGCCAGGGGGCAGGGGGAAGCTATGGCTACACCTTC CASSQGAGGSYGYTF
TRBJ2-7 many - TRBV9 16 TGTGCCAGCAGCGTAGCTGACAGGCCAATACACTACGAGCAGTACTTC CASSVADRPIHYEQYF
TRBJ2-2 - TRBD1 TRBV11-3 15 TGTGCCAGCAGCTTCCCAGGGGGAAGGAACGGGGAGCTGTTTTTT CASSFPGGRNGELFF
TRBJ1-5 few TRBD1 TRBV6-1 17 TGTGCCAGCAGTGAACAGATTGGAGGGGGCGCGGGCCAGCCCCAGCATTTT CASSEQIGGGAGQPQHF
TRBJ1-1 - - TRBV5-1 15 TGCGCCAGCAGCTTGGTCGGGGGGTCGGGCACTGAAGCTTTCTTT CASSLVGGSGTEAFF
TRBJ1-5 - - TRBV28 11 TGTGCCAGCAGTTTAAGCTGGCCCCAGCATTTT CASSLSWPQHF